The T cell receptor (beta chain) under discussion was sequenced for a study of blood T cell repertoires in COVID-19. Overall study: From T cells, B-cell-depleted T cells, or PBMCs came the material, which was cDNA or gDNA.

Study processing details: How many nucleated cells were present was estimated from reference gene primer amplification. The protocol was immunoSEQ multiplex PCR, while the TCRdb copy is restricted to in-frame clones and leaves out a portion. V and J calls and clone size are those listed in that table; D and trimming were worked out from the DNA. The sample lists about 220,000 clones, about 88% occurring once. Losses at the gene ends were 6 bases for V and 7 bases for J; bases not matched to a gene: 16. This CDR3 has 16 amino acids. Germline CDR1 is SGHRS and CDR2 is YFSETQ. Living in 24 US areas, the participants were between about 18 and 95 years of age. For recovered donors of Cohort 3, there were two negative PCRs, clearance, or symptom resolution.

The specimen was PBMCs or T cells enriched from blood (not recorded which). This chain connects TRBV5-1 to TRBJ1-2; 9 bases are shared with TRBD1. The TCR sequence derives from a woman in her twenties or thirties who had recovered from COVID-19. As DNA, the CDR3 is TGCGCCAGCACCTTCCTTACAGGGGGCGTTTTTGGTGGCTACACCTTC. It encodes CASTFLTGGVFGGYTF.